Sequencing of this T cell receptor beta chain was carried out in a study of shared clonotypes between healthy human individuals (dated by TCRdb to about 2020). In the study overall: The cohort included three men and a couple of women between 18 and 49 years of age. Libraries were prepared and TCR repertoires were sequenced by different laboratories using diverse techniques, in order to increase sequencing depth and limit assay-specific biases. To estimate repertoire size and how much clonotypes are shared between individuals, the study performed deep sequencing of blood TCR repertoires from roughly five healthy adults. Each donor's leukapheresis produced roughly between about 0.8 and 8.9 billion PBMCs. For each donor, CD4 naive and CD4 memory were each given three plates, CD8 naive was given two plates, and CD8 memory was given one plate.

Healthy HIV-negative adults with no recently reported acute infections or vaccinations were included as donors. Every donor was a Caucasian adult residing in Nashville, Tennessee, USA. CD4+ T cells were enriched by magnetic negative selection, after which naive cells were positively selected on CD45RA and the negative fraction was taken as the memory subset. Blood was obtained by leukapheresis, after which PBMCs were separated by Ficoll-Histopaque density gradient centrifugation and cryopreserved in liquid nitrogen vapor phase. Analytical flow cytometry was used to check the purity and quantity of each magnetically sorted T cell population. Genomic DNA was isolated from each sorted fraction and quantified by UV absorbance on a Nanodrop 2000c. Using the deep immunoSEQ assay, TCR CDR3 regions were amplified from genomic DNA by multiplex PCR. Genomic DNA extracted from each cell subset was distributed evenly over all wells of several immunoSEQ 96-well plates, and each plate served as one replicate. Each replicate PCR for sorted subsets received around 200 ng genomic DNA, equal to roughly 29,000 T cell genomes. Purified libraries were measured with a Qubit 3.0 fluorometer, size-checked on a Bioanalyzer 2100, and measured again with the KAPA Library Quantification kit. Every immunoSEQ 96-well plate was sequenced on a separate single-read 150-cycle Illumina NextSeq 550 flow cell. Concerning the study's data processing: Because the immunoSEQ output held only junctional sequences and lacked quality scores, the filtering could not match the filtering applied to full-length reads. To assign V/J genes and CDR3, sequences were annotated using PyIR, a Python wrapper for IgBLAST v1.9, with IMGT germline references. Reads were removed for weak V/J assignments (E-value above 1e-6), missing CDR3, stop codons, out-of-frame junctions, or ambiguous translated residues. V3J clonotypes were defined as sequences sharing an identical inferred V gene, J gene, and CDR3 amino acid sequence. The percentage overlap between two repertoires was calculated by dividing the number of shared unique clonotypes by the size of the smaller repertoire. RTK rarefaction, the Chao1 estimator, and Recon v2.1 estimates of unobserved clonotypes were used to assess repertoire richness. Generation probabilities for all TCRbeta clonotypes obtained by the gDNA method from a few donors were computed using OLGA. This is the immuneACCESS table as TCRdb keeps it, with only in-frame sequences that have V and J called. A part of the clones is gone; compared with another copy, unresolved V genes explain less than half, and the rest is unexplained. V and J calls and clone size are copied from that table; D and trimming were computed from the DNA. In all, the sample holds some 2.1 million clones, and 95% of those were seen once. Clones ranked in the top ten supply 0.1% to 0.15% of the sample.

A distance of 18 bases separates the germline ends of V and J, which lose 3 bases and 4 bases respectively. From the cysteine through the phenylalanine, the CDR3 covers 15 amino acids. CDR3 DNA only is kept here, 45 bases in frame from base 1. The germline V gene (reference sequence) supplies CDR1 GTSNPN and CDR2 SVGIG. Findings and caveats that apply to the study as a whole: The small number of donors limited the genetic and exposure-history diversity represented. Rarefaction of sorted-subset datasets indicated incomplete sequencing despite the large sequencing depth. Naive subsets generally had larger estimated clonotype richness than memory subsets did. Pairwise subsampling led to the expectation that sequencing depth would affect the degree of clonotype sharing among donors. Clonotypes shared by all four sorted-subset donors showed higher generation probabilities than non-shared clonotypes. Sampling was limited to blood, and TCR repertoires in tissue likely differ from TCR repertoires in blood. When a few donors were compared, the shared fraction of clonotypes was 5% to 6.5% for naive CD4, about 4% for naive CD8, 2.3% for memory CD4, and about 0.36% for memory CD8.

As regards this clone: It lacks a known antigen. No much larger clone exists at a distance of one base, and base qualities are not known.

The V gene is TRBV30 and the J gene is TRBJ1-1; the D gene is possibly TRBD1, with 6 bases matching. The specimen sequenced was naive CD4+ T cells sorted from blood. Interpreted using the paper, the cell subset or site label stands for: CD45RA+ positively selected. This receptor was obtained from a man younger than 30 in good health. The encoded CDR3 is CAWSRRGAGGTEAFF. The bases are TGTGCCTGGAGCCGTCGGGGGGCGGGAGGCACTGAAGCTTTCTTT.